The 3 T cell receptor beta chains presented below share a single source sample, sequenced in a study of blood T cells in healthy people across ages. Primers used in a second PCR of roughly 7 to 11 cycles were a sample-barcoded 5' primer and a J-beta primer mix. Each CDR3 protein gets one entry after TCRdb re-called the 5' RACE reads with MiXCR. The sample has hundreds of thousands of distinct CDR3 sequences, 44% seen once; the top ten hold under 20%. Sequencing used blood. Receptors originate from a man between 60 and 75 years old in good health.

The CDR3 DNA is TGTGCCAGCAGTTACGGGAGCAGGAACCCAACCTTTTACGAGCAGTACTTC. As protein: CASSYGSRNPTFYEQYF. V is TRBV6-2 or TRBV6-3 and J is TRBJ2-5; possibly TRBD2 for D (5 bases). The J call is doubtful: the DNA matches TRBJ2-7 better. Germline V gives CDR1 MNHEY, CDR2 SVGEGT. The CDR3 sequence is 17 residues long.

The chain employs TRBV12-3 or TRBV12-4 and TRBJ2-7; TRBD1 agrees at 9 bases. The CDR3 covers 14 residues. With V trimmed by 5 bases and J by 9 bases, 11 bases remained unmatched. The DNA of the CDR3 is TGTGCCAGCAGTCAAGCAGGGACAGGGTGGGTGCAGTACTTC. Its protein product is CASSQAGTGWVQYF.

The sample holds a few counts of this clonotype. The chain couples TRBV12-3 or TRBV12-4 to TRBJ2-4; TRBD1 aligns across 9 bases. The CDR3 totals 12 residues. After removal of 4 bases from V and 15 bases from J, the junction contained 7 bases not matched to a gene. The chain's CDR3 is CASSSYRDRVYF. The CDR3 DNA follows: TGTGCCAGCAGTTCGTACCGGGACAGGGTGTACTTC.